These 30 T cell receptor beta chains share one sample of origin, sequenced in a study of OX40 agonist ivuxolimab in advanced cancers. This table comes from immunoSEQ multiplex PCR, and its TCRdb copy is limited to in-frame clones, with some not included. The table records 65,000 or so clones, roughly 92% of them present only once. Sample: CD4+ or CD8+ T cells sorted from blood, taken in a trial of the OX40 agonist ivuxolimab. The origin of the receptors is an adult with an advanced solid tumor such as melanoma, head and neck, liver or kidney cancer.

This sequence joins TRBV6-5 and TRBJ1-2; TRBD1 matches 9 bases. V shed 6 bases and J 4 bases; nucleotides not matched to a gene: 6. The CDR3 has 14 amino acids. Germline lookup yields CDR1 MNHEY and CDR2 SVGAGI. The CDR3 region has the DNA TGTGCCAGCAGACTAACGGGACAGGGCTATGGCTACACCTTC. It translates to CASRLTGQGYGYTF.

CDR3 bases: TGTGCCAGCAGCCCTCATCGGGAGAACACTGAAGCTTTCTTT. Its protein product is CASSPHRENTEAFF. V and J are TRBV5-5 and TRBJ1-1; D gene ambiguous. This CDR3 is built from 14 residues. The V gene's germline CDR1 is SGHKS and CDR2 YYEKEE (reference sequence). Trimming shortened V by 4 bases and J by 1 base, and 11 bases separated the two germline ends. Supplemented by reference TRBV5-5 and TRBJ1-1, the full variable domain reads DAGVTQSPTHLIKTRGQQVTLRCSPISGHKSVSWYQQVLGQGPQFIFQYYEKEERGRGNFPDRFSARQFPNYSSELNVNALLLGDSALYLCASSPHRENTEAFFGQGTRLTVV.

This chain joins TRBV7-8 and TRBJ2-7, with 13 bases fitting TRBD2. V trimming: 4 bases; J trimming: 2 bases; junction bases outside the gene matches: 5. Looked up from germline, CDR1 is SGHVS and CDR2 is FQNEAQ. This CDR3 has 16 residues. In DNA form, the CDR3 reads TGTGCCAGCAGCTCAGGACTAGCGGGAGTCCCCTACGAGCAGTACTTC. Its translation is CASSSGLAGVPYEQYF.

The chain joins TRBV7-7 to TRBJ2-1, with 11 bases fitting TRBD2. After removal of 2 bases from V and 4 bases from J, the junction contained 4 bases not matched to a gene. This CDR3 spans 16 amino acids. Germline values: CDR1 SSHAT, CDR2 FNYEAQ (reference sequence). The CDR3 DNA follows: TGTGCCAGCAGCTTAACTAGCGGGAGCTATTACAATGAGCAGTTCTTC. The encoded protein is CASSLTSGSYYNEQFF.

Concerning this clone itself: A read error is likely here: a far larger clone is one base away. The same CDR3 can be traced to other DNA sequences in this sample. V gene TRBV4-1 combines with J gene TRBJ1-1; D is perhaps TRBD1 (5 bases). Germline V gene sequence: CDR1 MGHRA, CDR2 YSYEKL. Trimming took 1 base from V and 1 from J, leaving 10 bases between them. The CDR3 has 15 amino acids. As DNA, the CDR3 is TGCGCCAGCAGCCAAGGGGGACCGGCGAACACTGAAGCTTTCTTT. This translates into CASSQGGPANTEAFF.

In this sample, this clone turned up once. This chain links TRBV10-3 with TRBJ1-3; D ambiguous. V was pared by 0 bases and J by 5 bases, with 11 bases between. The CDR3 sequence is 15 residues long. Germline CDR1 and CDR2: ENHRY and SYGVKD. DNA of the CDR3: TGTGCCATCAGTGAGTCGACGGGAGAAAGAAACACCATATATTTT. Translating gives CAISESTGERNTIYF.

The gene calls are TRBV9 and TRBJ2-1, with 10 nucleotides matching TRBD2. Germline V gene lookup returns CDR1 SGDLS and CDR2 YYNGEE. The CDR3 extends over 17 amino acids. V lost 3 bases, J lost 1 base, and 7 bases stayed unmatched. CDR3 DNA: TGTGCCAGCAGCGACACTAGCGGGGTACATTCCTACAATGAGCAGTTCTTC. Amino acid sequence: CASSDTSGVHSYNEQFF.

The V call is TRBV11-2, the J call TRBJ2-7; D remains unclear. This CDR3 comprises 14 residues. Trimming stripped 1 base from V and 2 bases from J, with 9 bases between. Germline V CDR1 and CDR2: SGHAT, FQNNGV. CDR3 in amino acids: CASSLGSVTYEQYF. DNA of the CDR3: TGTGCCAGCAGCTTAGGTTCAGTGACCTACGAGCAGTACTTC.

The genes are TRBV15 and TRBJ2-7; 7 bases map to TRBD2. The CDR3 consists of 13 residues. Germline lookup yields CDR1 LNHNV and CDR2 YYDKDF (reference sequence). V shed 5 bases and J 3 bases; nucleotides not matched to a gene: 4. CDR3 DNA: TGTGCCACCAGCCCAGCGGGGAGCTACGAGCAGTACTTC. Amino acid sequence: CATSPAGSYEQYF. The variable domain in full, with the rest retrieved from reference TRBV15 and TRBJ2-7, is DAMVIQNPRYQVTQFGKPVTLSCSQTLNHNVMYWYQQKSSQAPKLLFHYYDKDFNNEADTPDNFQSRRPNTSFCFLDIRSPGLGDTAMYLCATSPAGSYEQYFGPGTRLTVT.

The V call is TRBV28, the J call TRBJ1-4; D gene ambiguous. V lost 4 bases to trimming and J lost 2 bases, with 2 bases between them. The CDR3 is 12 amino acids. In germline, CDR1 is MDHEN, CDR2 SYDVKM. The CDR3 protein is CASSSTNEKLFF. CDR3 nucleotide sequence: TGTGCCAGCAGTTCCACTAATGAAAAACTGTTTTTT.

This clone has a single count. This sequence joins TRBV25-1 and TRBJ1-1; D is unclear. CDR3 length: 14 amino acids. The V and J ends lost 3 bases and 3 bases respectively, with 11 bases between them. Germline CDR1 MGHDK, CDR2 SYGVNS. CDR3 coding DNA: TGTGCCAGCAGTGACGCGTGGGTGCACACTGAAGCTTTCTTT. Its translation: CASSDAWVHTEAFF.

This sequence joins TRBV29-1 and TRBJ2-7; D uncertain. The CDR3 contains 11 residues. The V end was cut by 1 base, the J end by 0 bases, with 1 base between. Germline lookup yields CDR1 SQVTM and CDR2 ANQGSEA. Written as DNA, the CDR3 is TGCAGCGTTGAAGTCTCCTACGAGCAGTACTTC. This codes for CSVEVSYEQYF.

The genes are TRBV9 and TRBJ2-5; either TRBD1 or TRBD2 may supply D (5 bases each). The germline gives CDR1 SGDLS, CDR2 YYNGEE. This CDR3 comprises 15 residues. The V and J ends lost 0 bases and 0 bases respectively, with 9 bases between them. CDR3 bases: TGTGCCAGCAGCGTAGCCGGGACGTACCAAGAGACCCAGTACTTC. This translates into CASSVAGTYQETQYF.

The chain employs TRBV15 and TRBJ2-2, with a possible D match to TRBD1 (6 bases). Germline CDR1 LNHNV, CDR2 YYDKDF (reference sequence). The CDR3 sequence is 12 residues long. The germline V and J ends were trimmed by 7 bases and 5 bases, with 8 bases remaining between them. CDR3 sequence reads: CATKQGTGELFF. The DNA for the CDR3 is TGTGCCACCAAACAGGGAACCGGGGAGCTGTTTTTT.

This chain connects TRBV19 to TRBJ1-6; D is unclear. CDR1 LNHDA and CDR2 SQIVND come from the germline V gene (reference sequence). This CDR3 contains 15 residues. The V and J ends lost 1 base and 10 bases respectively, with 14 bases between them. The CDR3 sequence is CASSIGGWGGSPLHF. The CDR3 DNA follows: TGTGCCAGTAGTATAGGAGGTTGGGGTGGATCACCCCTCCACTTT.

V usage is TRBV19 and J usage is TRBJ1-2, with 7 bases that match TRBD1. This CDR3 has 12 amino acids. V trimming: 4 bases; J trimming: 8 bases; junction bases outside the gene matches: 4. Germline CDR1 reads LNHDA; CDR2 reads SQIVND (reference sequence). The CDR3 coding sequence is TGTGCCAGTAGTAGGGACAGTGGCGGCTACACCTTC. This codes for CASSRDSGGYTF.

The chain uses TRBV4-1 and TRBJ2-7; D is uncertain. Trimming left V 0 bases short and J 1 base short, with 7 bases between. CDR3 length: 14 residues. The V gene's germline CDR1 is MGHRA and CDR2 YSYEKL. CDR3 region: CASSQDLGSYEQYF. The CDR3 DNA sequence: TGCGCCAGCAGCCAAGATCTGGGGTCCTACGAGCAGTACTTC.

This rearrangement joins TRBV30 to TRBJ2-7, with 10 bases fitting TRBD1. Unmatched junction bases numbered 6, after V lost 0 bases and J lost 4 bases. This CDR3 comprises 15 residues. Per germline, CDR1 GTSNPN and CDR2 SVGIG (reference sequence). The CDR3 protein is CAWSVWGDRGYEQYF. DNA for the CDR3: TGTGCCTGGAGTGTATGGGGGGACAGGGGATACGAGCAGTACTTC.

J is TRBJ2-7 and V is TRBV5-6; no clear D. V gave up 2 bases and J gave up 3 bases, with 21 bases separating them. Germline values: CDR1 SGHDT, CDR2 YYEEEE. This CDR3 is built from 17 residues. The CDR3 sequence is CASSFGQMSYSVYEQYF. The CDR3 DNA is TGTGCCAGCAGCTTCGGGCAAATGTCTTACTCGGTCTACGAGCAGTACTTC.

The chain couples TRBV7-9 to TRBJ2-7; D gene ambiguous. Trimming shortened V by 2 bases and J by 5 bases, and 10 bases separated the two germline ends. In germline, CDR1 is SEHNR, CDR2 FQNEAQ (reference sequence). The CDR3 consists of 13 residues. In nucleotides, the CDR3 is TGTGCCAGCAGCTTAAGCACAACCGACGAGCAGTACTTC. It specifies CASSLSTTDEQYF.

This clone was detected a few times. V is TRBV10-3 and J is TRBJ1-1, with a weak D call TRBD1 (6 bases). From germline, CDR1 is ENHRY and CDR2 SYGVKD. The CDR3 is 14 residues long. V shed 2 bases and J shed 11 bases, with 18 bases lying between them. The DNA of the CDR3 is TGTGCCATCAGTGAGGGACTTCAGGGGCGTGATGCTTTCTTT. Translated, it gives CAISEGLQGRDAFF.

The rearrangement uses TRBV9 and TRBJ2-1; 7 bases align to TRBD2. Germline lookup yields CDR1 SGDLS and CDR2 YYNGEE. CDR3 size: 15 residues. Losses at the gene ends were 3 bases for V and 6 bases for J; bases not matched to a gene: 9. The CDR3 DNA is TGTGCCAGCAGCGCCCCAGGCGGGGGTAGCAATGAGCAGTTCTTC. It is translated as CASSAPGGGSNEQFF.

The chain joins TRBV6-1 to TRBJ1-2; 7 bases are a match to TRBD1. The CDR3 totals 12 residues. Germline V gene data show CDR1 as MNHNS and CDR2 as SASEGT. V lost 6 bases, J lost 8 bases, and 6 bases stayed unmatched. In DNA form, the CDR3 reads TGTGCCAGCAGGACAGGGACGGACGGCTACACCTTC. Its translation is CASRTGTDGYTF.

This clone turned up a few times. CDR3 coding DNA: TGTGCCTGGTGTCGGGGGAACACTGAAGCTTTCTTT. This sequence encodes CAWCRGNTEAFF. The chain links TRBV30 to TRBJ1-1; D is uncertain. The ends were cut back, 5 bases at V and 1 base at J, with 8 bases in the middle. Germline V gene data show CDR1 as GTSNPN and CDR2 as SVGIG (reference sequence). This CDR3 region has 12 residues.

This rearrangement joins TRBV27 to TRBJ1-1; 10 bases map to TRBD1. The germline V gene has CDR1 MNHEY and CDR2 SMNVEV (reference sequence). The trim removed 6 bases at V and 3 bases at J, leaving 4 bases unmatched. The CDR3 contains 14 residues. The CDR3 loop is CASRTGQGDTEAFF. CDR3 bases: TGTGCCAGCAGAACTGGACAGGGGGACACTGAAGCTTTCTTT.

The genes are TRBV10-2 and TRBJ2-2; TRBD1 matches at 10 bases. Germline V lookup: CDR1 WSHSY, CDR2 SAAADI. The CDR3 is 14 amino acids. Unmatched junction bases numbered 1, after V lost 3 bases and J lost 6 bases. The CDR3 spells CASSEGQGAGELFF. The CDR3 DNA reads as TGCGCCAGCAGTGAAGGACAGGGGGCCGGGGAGCTGTTTTTT.

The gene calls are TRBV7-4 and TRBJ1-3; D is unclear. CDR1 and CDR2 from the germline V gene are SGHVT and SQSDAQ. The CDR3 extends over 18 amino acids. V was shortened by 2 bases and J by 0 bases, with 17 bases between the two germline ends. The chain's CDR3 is CASSLHFTRLGSGNTIYF. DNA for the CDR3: TGTGCCAGCAGCTTACACTTTACCCGTCTAGGCTCTGGAAACACCATATATTTT.

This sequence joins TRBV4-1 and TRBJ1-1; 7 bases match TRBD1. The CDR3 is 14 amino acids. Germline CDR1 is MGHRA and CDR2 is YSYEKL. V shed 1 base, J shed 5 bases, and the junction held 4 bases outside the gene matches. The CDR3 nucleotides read TGCGCCAGCAGCCAAGGACAGGGTGGAACTGAAGCTTTCTTT. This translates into CASSQGQGGTEAFF.

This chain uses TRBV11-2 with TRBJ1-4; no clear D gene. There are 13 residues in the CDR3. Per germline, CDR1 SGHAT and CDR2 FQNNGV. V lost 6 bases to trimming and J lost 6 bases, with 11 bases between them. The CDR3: CASRASSDEKLFF. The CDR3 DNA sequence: TGTGCCAGCAGAGCCTCCAGTGATGAAAAACTGTTTTTT.

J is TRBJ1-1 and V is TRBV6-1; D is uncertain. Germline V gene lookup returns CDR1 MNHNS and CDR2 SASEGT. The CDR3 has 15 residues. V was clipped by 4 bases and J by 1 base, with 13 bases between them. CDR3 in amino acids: CASSASPAGNTEAFF. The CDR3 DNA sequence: TGTGCCAGCAGTGCGTCCCCAGCCGGGAACACTGAAGCTTTCTTT.